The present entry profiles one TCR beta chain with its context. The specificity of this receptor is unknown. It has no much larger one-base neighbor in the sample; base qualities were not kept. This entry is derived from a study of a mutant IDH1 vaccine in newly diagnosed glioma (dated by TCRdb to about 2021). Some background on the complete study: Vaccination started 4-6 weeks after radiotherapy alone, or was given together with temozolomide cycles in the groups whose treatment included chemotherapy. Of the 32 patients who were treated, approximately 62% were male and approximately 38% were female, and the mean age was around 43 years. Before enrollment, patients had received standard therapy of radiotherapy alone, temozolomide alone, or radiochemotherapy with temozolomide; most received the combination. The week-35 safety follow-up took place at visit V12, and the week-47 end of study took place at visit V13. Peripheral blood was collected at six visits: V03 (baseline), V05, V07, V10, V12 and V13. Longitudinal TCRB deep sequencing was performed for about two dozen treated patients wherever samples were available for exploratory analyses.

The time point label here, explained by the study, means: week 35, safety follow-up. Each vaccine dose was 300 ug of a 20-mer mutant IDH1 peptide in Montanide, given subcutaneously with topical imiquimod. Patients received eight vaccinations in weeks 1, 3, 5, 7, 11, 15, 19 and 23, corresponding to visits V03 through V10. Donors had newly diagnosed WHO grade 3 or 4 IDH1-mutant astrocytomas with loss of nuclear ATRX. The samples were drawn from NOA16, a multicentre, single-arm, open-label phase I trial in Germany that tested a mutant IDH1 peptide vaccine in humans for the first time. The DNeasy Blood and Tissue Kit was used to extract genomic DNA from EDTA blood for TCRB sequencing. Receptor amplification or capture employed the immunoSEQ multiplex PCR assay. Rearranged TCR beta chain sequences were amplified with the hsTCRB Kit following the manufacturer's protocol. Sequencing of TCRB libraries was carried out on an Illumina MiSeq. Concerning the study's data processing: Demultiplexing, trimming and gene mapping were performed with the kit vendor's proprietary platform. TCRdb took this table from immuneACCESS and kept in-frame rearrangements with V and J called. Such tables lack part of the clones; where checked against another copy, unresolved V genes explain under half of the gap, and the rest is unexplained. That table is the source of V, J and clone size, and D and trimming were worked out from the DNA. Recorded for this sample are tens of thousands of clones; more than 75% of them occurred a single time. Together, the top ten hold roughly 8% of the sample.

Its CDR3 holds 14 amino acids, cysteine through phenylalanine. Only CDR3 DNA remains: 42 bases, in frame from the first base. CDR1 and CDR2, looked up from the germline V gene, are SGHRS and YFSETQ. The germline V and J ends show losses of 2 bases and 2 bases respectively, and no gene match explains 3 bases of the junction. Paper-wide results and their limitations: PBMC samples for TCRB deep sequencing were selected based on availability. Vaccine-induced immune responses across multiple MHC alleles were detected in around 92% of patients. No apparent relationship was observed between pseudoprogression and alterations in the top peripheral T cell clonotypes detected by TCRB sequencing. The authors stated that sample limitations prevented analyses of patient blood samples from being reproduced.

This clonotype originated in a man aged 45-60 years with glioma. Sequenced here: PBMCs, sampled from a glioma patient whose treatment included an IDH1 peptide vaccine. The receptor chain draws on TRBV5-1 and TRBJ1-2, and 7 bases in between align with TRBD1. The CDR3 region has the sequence CASSLGQANYGYTF. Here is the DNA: TGCGCCAGCAGCTTAGGACAGGCAAACTATGGCTACACCTTC. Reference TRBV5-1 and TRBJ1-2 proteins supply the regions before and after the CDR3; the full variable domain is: KAGVTQTPRYLIKTRGQQVTLSCSPISGHRSVSWYQQTPGQGLQFLFEYFSETQRNKGNFPGRFSGRQFSNSRSEMNVSTLELGDSALYLCASSLGQANYGYTFGSGTRLTVV.